A single sample is the source of the 10 T cell receptor beta chains below, sequenced in a study of blood T cell repertoires in COVID-19. Produced via immunoSEQ multiplex PCR; TCRdb's table is partial and in-frame only. Altogether approximately 300,000 clones are present, about nine tenths being singletons, with the ten largest covering around 2.2%. The sequencing input was peripheral blood. Source of these receptors: a woman aged 45-65 years who had recovered from COVID-19.

The chain employs TRBV20-1 and TRBJ2-7; no firm D call. The germline V gene has CDR1 DFQATT and CDR2 SNEGSKA (reference sequence). The CDR3 contains 11 residues. CDR3 in DNA: TGCGCGGTTAGGAAGGCACGCGAGCAGTACTTC. Protein: CAVRKAREQYF.

V usage is TRBV10-3 and J usage is TRBJ1-3; the D is unclear. The CDR3 has 14 amino acids. Germline CDR1 is ENHRY and CDR2 is SYGVKD. Trimming removed 1 base from V and 8 bases from J, with 12 bases in between. CDR3 in amino acids: CAISEFTLRDTIYF. The CDR3 bases are TGTGCCATCAGTGAGTTTACCCTACGGGACACCATATATTTT.

The rearrangement uses TRBV29-1 and TRBJ2-2; D is unclear. The CDR3 loop spans 11 amino acids. The germline V gene encodes CDR1 SQVTM and CDR2 ANQGSEA. V shed 5 bases and J shed 6 bases, with 7 bases lying between them. The CDR3 spells CSVQSSGELFF. DNA for the CDR3: TGCAGCGTTCAGTCATCCGGGGAGCTGTTTTTT.

This chain links TRBV4-3 with TRBJ2-6; TRBD2 matches 13 bases. Germline-derived CDR1 and CDR2 are LGHNA and YSLEER. Losses at the gene ends were 4 bases for V and 4 bases for J; bases not matched to a gene: 7. This CDR3 has 18 amino acids. The CDR3 DNA sequence: TGCGCCAGCAGCCCCGGGACTAGCGGGGTCACCGGGGCCAACGTCCTGACTTTC. Residues: CASSPGTSGVTGANVLTF.

The chain links TRBV5-1 to TRBJ1-3; D is uncertain. This CDR3 is built from 16 residues. Trimming removed 1 base at V and 0 bases at J, with 11 bases between. Germline V gene sequence: CDR1 SGHRS, CDR2 YFSETQ. Written as DNA, the CDR3 is TGCGCCAGCAGCTTGTTTCTCCGAGGCTCTGGAAACACCATATATTTT. Translated: CASSLFLRGSGNTIYF.

As for this clone: Other DNA sequences in this sample translate to the same CDR3. The gene calls are TRBV7-9 and TRBJ1-2; 7 bases map to TRBD1. The CDR3 consists of 16 residues. Looked up from germline, CDR1 is SEHNR and CDR2 is FQNEAQ (reference sequence). Trimming cost V 1 base and J 5 bases; bases outside gene matches: 10. The CDR3 loop is CASSLGSRDSGYGYTF. As DNA, the CDR3 is TGTGCCAGCAGCTTAGGAAGTCGGGACAGCGGGTATGGCTACACCTTC.

The V and J genes are TRBV27 and TRBJ2-5; 7 bases line up with TRBD1. Germline trimming cut 5 bases from V and 1 base from J; bases unmatched to any gene: 4. CDR1 is MNHEY and CDR2 is SMNVEV in the germline V gene (reference sequence). CDR3 length: 14 residues. CDR3 DNA sequence: TGTGCCAGCAGTGCGTGGGACAGCCAAGAGACCCAGTACTTC. This encodes CASSAWDSQETQYF.

This clone appeared once. V and J are TRBV11-3 and TRBJ1-5; TRBD1 matches at 9 bases. Per germline, CDR1 SGHNT and CDR2 YENEEA. The CDR3 consists of 13 residues. J gave up 6 bases and V 4 bases, and 1 base lay outside the gene matches. The CDR3 DNA is TGTGCCAGCAGCTCGGGACAGGGTCAGCCCCAGCATTTT. Translation: CASSSGQGQPQHF.

DNA for the CDR3: TGTGCCAGCAGTGAAGCTAGCGGGGGGGCCAATGAGCAGTTCTTC. It yields the protein CASSEASGGANEQFF. The rearrangement joins TRBV6-1 to TRBJ2-1; 11 bases are shared with TRBD2. CDR3 length: 15 residues. The germline V gene has CDR1 MNHNS and CDR2 SASEGT. Unmatched junction bases numbered 1, after V lost 0 bases and J lost 6 bases.

The chain joins TRBV3-1 (or the pseudogene TRBV3-2) to TRBJ2-7, with a possible D match to TRBD1 (7 bases). There are 14 residues in the CDR3. CDR1 is LGHDT and CDR2 is YNNKEL in the germline V gene (reference sequence). Deletions cut 2 bases from V and 5 bases from J, with 13 bases between. CDR3 loop: CASSQRGRDHEQYF. The CDR3 region has the DNA TGTGCCAGCAGCCAAAGGGGGCGGGACCACGAGCAGTACTTC.